Each of the 31 T cell receptor beta chains below was sequenced from the same sample in a study of TIL therapy for anti-PD-1-resistant metastatic lung cancer. The immunoSEQ assay was v3. The data were produced by immunoSEQ multiplex PCR, yet TCRdb's version contains in-frame clones alone and is incomplete. The sample includes some 57,000 clones, more than 75% seen only once; the top ten take about 2.5%. Time point here: pre-treatment sample, taken before nivolumab and TIL therapy. The sequencing used blood, collected at baseline. The receptor set was obtained from a person between 30 and 79 years old with non-small cell lung cancer.

This chain connects TRBV27 to TRBJ1-2; the match to TRBD1 covers 8 bases. Germline V lookup: CDR1 MNHEY, CDR2 SMNVEV (reference sequence). V dropped 5 bases and J dropped 5; count of bases not matched to a gene: 13. The length of the CDR3 is 16 residues. CDR3 coding DNA: TGTGCCAGCAGTCTCACGTACCCAGGGGGCGCTTATGGCTACACCTTC. This sequence encodes CASSLTYPGGAYGYTF.

The chain joins TRBV11-2 to TRBJ2-7, with 9 bases fitting TRBD1. Unmatched junction bases numbered 9, after V lost 5 bases and J lost 4 bases. Per germline, CDR1 SGHAT and CDR2 FQNNGV. This CDR3 has 15 residues. CDR3 sequence: CASSAGQGRGYEQYF. The CDR3 DNA reads TGTGCCAGCAGCGCGGGACAGGGTCGTGGTTACGAGCAGTACTTC. Full variable domain (remainder filled in from reference TRBV11-2 and TRBJ2-7): EAGVAQSPRYKIIEKRQSVAFWCNPISGHATLYWYQQILGQGPKLLIQFQNNGVVDDSQLPKDRFSAERLKGVDSTLKIQPAKLEDSAVYLCASSAGQGRGYEQYFGPGTRLTVT.

The rearrangement uses TRBV6-8 and TRBJ1-2, with a weak D call TRBD1 (6 bases). The germline V gene has CDR1 MNHGY and CDR2 SAAAGT. V dropped 7 bases and J dropped 8 bases, with 26 bases sitting between them. CDR3 size: 16 residues. The CDR3 coding sequence is TGTGCCAGCATTGACACCGGACAGATCCAAAAGAGGGGCTACACCTTC. As protein: CASIDTGQIQKRGYTF.

This clone is a singleton in its sample. CDR3 region: CASSKARDRGSNQPQHF. CDR3 nucleotides: TGTGCCAGCAGCAAAGCCCGAGACAGGGGTAGCAATCAGCCCCAGCATTTT. The chain employs TRBV21-1 and TRBJ1-5; no DNA check was done on the table's D call, TRBD1. TRBV21-1 is designated a pseudogene. This CDR3 comprises 17 residues.

The chain couples TRBV6-5 to TRBJ1-6, with D possibly matching TRBD1 (6 bases). The CDR3 runs 15 residues. Germline CDR1 MNHEY, CDR2 SVGAGI. With 7 bases removed from V and 6 bases from J, the gap between germline ends came to 16 bases. As DNA, the CDR3 is TGTGCCAGCAAAAAGGGGGGGCAAGGTAATTCACCCCTCCACTTT. Its protein is CASKKGGQGNSPLHF.

The J gene is TRBJ1-3, the V gene TRBV4-1; 7 bases line up with TRBD1. With V trimmed by 1 base and J by 0 bases, 6 bases remained unmatched. The CDR3 contains 17 residues. Germline V lookup: CDR1 MGHRA, CDR2 YSYEKL. The CDR3 DNA follows: TGCGCCAGCAGCCAAGTCCTACAGGGGCCCTCTGGAAACACCATATATTTT. Translated, it gives CASSQVLQGPSGNTIYF.

The rearrangement uses TRBV6-5 and TRBJ2-7; possibly TRBD2 for D (6 bases). Germline CDR1 reads MNHEY; CDR2 reads SVGAGI. CDR3 length equals 15 residues. The V gene lost 6 bases and the J gene lost 5 bases, with 20 bases spanning the gap. This chain's CDR3 is CASSSLGGVGNEQYF. CDR3 nucleotide sequence: TGTGCCAGCAGCTCTCTGGGCGGGGTAGGCAACGAGCAGTACTTC.

V usage is TRBV5-5 and J usage is TRBJ1-5; D not resolved. Germline CDR1 and CDR2: SGHKS and YYEKEE (reference sequence). The CDR3 is 15 residues long. The germline V and J ends were trimmed by 3 bases and 4 bases, with 14 bases remaining between them. The DNA for the CDR3 is TGTGCCAGCAGCTGGGGTCCAAACGAAAATCAGCCCCAGCATTTT. Encoded protein: CASSWGPNENQPQHF.

This chain uses TRBV7-8 with TRBJ1-5, with 9 bases lining up with TRBD1. Per the germline V gene, CDR1 is SGHVS and CDR2 is FQNEAQ. After removal of 9 bases from V and 6 bases from J, the junction contained 6 bases not matched to a gene. The CDR3 is made up of 13 amino acids. The CDR3 spells CASTTGGGQPQHF. Here the CDR3 DNA reads TGTGCCAGTACCACAGGGGGCGGTCAGCCCCAGCATTTT.

The chain's CDR3 is CASSLVRLNTGELFF. For the CDR3, the DNA is TGTGCCAGCAGCTTAGTGCGGCTGAACACCGGGGAGCTGTTTTTT. This chain connects TRBV7-8 to TRBJ2-2; no clear D. Germline V gene sequence: CDR1 SGHVS, CDR2 FQNEAQ. V was clipped by 1 base and J by 1 base, with 7 bases between them. CDR3 size: 15 residues.

This clone occurred once. The rearrangement uses TRBV5-4 and TRBJ1-1; 10 positions match TRBD1. Unmatched junction bases numbered 5, after V lost 2 bases and J lost 1 base. The CDR3 length is 16 residues. Germline lookup yields CDR1 SGHNT and CDR2 YYREEE (reference sequence). CDR3 sequence: CASSLGTGVTNTEAFF. The CDR3 coding sequence is TGTGCCAGCAGCTTAGGGACAGGGGTTACGAACACTGAAGCTTTCTTT.

The genes are TRBV24-1 and TRBJ2-7; unclear D gene. CDR3 length equals 18 residues. CDR1 is KGHDR, CDR2 SFDVKD, per germline. V shed 3 bases and J shed 4 bases, with 24 bases lying between them. Here the CDR3 reads CATSDARRGVKRVYEQYF. Written as DNA, the CDR3 is TGTGCCACCAGTGATGCCCGGAGAGGAGTAAAAAGGGTATACGAGCAGTACTTC.

The rearrangement uses TRBV19 and TRBJ1-4; D gene uncertain. V gave up 7 bases and J gave up 8 bases, with 14 bases separating them. Per the germline V gene, CDR1 is LNHDA and CDR2 is SQIVND (reference sequence). The CDR3 totals 13 residues. In DNA form, the CDR3 reads TGTGCCAGTATAAGGGCAACCGGCGAAAAACTGTTTTTT. Translation gives CASIRATGEKLFF. The complete variable domain, with remaining parts taken from reference TRBV19 and TRBJ1-4, reads DGGITQSPKYLFRKEGQNVTLSCEQNLNHDAMYWYRQDPGQGLRLIYYSQIVNDFQKGDIAEGYSVSREKKESFPLTVTSAQKNPTAFYLCASIRATGEKLFFGSGTQLSVL.

The rearrangement joins TRBV30 to TRBJ2-2; D unresolved. Trimming removed 7 bases from V and 4 bases from J, with 7 bases in between. CDR3 size: 11 residues. The germline V gene has CDR1 GTSNPN and CDR2 SVGIG (reference sequence). CDR3 region: CALRRTGELFF. For the CDR3, the DNA is TGTGCCTTACGACGCACCGGGGAGCTGTTTTTT.

The CDR3 DNA reads as TGTGCCAGCAGCTCATCGCCCGGGACAGGGGCTGAAGCTTTCTTT. Its protein is CASSSSPGTGAEAFF. The J gene is TRBJ1-1, the V gene TRBV11-2; 10 positions match TRBD1. V lost 4 bases to trimming and J lost 6 bases; unmatched junction nucleotides: 8. CDR1 is SGHAT, CDR2 FQNNGV, per germline. The CDR3 covers 15 residues.

This sequence joins TRBV4-2 and TRBJ2-5; TRBD2 matches 13 bases. The CDR3 runs 18 residues. The junction had 11 bases not matched to a gene; V was cut back by 2 bases and J by 5 bases. Germline CDR1 LGHNA, CDR2 YNFKEQ. The CDR3 loop reads CASSQQPRTSGSPETQYF. The CDR3 DNA reads as TGTGCCAGCAGCCAACAACCAAGGACTAGCGGGAGTCCGGAGACCCAGTACTTC.

This clone has just one count. The chain combines TRBV15 with TRBJ2-5; D gene uncertain. CDR1 and CDR2 (germline): LNHNV, YYDKDF (reference sequence). Trimming removed 1 base at V and 4 bases at J, with 4 bases between. The CDR3 totals 12 residues. CDR3 loop: CATSRGTETQYF. For the CDR3, the DNA is TGTGCCACCAGCAGAGGAACAGAGACCCAGTACTTC. The full variable domain, in which reference TRBV15 and TRBJ2-5 provide the parts outside the CDR3, is DAMVIQNPRYQVTQFGKPVTLSCSQTLNHNVMYWYQQKSSQAPKLLFHYYDKDFNNEADTPDNFQSRRPNTSFCFLDIRSPGLGDTAMYLCATSRGTETQYFGPGTRLLVL.

V and J are TRBV12-1 and TRBJ1-1. TRBV12-1 counts as a pseudogene. The CDR3 loop spans 16 amino acids. CDR3 DNA: TGTGCCAGCTTTTTAACCAAGGACGGAGGTCTGAACGAAGCTTTCTTT. Its protein product is CASFLTKDGGLNEAFF.

The CDR3 DNA reads as TGCGCCAGCGCCCGGACAGCGTCACCCCTTGCAACTAATGAAAAACTGTTTTTT. Encoded protein: CASARTASPLATNEKLFF. This sequence joins TRBV5-1 and TRBJ1-4, with D perhaps TRBD1 (6 bases). The V gene lost 7 bases and the J gene lost 0 bases, with 22 bases spanning the gap. The germline V gene encodes CDR1 SGHRS and CDR2 YFSETQ. The CDR3 runs to 18 residues.

The chain combines TRBV5-1 with TRBJ2-7; D not certain. V lost 4 bases and J lost 2, with 13 bases in between. The CDR3 length is 14 residues. The V gene's germline CDR1 is SGHRS and CDR2 YFSETQ. This CDR3 is CASSSSTSPYEQYF. The DNA for the CDR3 is TGCGCCAGCAGCAGTAGCACGTCTCCCTACGAGCAGTACTTC.

This clone was seen a single time. The rearrangement links TRBV4-1 to TRBJ2-1; 7 positions match TRBD2. The CDR3 covers 14 residues. Trimming cost V 4 bases and J 1 base; bases outside gene matches: 1. Germline V gene lookup returns CDR1 MGHRA and CDR2 YSYEKL. CDR3 sequence reads: CASSPGGSYNEQFF. CDR3 coding DNA: TGCGCCAGCAGCCCCGGGGGGTCCTACAATGAGCAGTTCTTC.

The V call is TRBV3-1 (or the pseudogene TRBV3-2), the J call TRBJ2-2; 8 bases are shared with TRBD2. Germline CDR1 LGHDT, CDR2 YNNKEL (reference sequence). The J segment lost 5 bases and the V segment lost 2 bases, leaving 7 bases of the junction unmatched. This CDR3 comprises 16 residues. CDR3 loop: CASSQSGGPRTGELFF. The CDR3 nucleotides are TGTGCCAGCAGCCAAAGCGGGGGCCCGAGGACCGGGGAGCTGTTTTTT.

The chain joins TRBV18 to TRBJ2-6; D gene uncertain. V was pared by 2 bases and J by 3 bases, with 5 bases between. The germline gives CDR1 KGHSH, CDR2 LQKENI. CDR3 length equals 14 residues. The CDR3 DNA sequence: TGTGCCAGCTCACCAGAGAGTGGGGCCAACGTCCTGACTTTC. It specifies CASSPESGANVLTF.

This chain connects TRBV25-1 to TRBJ2-7, with 7 bases matching TRBD2. The J segment lost 4 bases and the V segment lost 9 bases, leaving 15 bases of the junction unmatched. The V gene's germline CDR1 is MGHDK and CDR2 SYGVNS. This CDR3 has 15 amino acids. The CDR3 is CASTQSTTGGYEQYF. The CDR3 bases are TGTGCCAGTACCCAAAGCACGACCGGGGGGTACGAGCAGTACTTC.

The chain is built from TRBV5-6 and TRBJ1-4, with D unclear. The length of the CDR3 is 17 residues. Trimming stripped 4 bases from V and 4 bases from J, with 20 bases between. Germline V gene sequence: CDR1 SGHDT, CDR2 YYEEEE. As DNA, the CDR3 is TGTGCCAGCAGCAGGGCCCGGGCCCTACTTCATAATGAAAAACTGTTTTTT. Residues: CASSRARALLHNEKLFF.

The chain joins TRBV5-6 to TRBJ2-7, with TRBD2 matching 8 bases. The V and J ends lost 0 bases and 0 bases, in that order; junction bases with no gene match: 11. CDR3 size: 18 residues. Germline V gene lookup returns CDR1 SGHDT and CDR2 YYEEEE. CDR3 protein: CASSLAKLVGTSSYEQYF. In DNA, the CDR3 is TGTGCCAGCAGCTTGGCCAAGTTGGTGGGGACTAGCTCCTACGAGCAGTACTTC.

This clone was seen a few times. V is TRBV6-5 and J is TRBJ2-7; TRBD2 might be the D (6 bases). Deletions cut 6 bases from V and 3 bases from J, with 12 bases between. The germline V gene has CDR1 MNHEY and CDR2 SVGAGI. The CDR3 is 13 residues long. Here the CDR3 DNA reads TGTGCCAGCAGCCCCGGACTACTCTACGAGCAGTACTTC. Amino acid sequence: CASSPGLLYEQYF.

The chain has TRBV6-1 and TRBJ2-7, with D possibly being TRBD1 (6 bases). Germline values: CDR1 MNHNS, CDR2 SASEGT. The V and J ends lost 3 bases and 7 bases respectively, with 10 bases between them. This CDR3 comprises 12 residues. The CDR3: CASSDTGMEQYF. The CDR3, as DNA: TGTGCCAGCAGTGACACAGGGATGGAGCAGTACTTC.

The V call is TRBV6-5, the J call TRBJ1-3; D uncertain. The CDR3 sequence is 13 residues long. Trimming took 0 bases from V and 16 from J, leaving 16 bases between them. The V gene's germline CDR1 is MNHEY and CDR2 SVGAGI. CDR3 sequence: CASSYSRRETLYF. CDR3 DNA sequence: TGTGCCAGCAGTTACTCCAGACGGGAGACCCTTTATTTT.

The CDR3 sequence: CASSLVGTSGGPYEQYF. Written as DNA, the CDR3 is TGTGCCAGCAGCTTAGTGGGGACTAGCGGGGGGCCCTACGAGCAGTACTTC. This chain connects TRBV7-9 to TRBJ2-7; 15 nucleotides agree with TRBD2. The V gene end was trimmed by 1 base and the J gene end by 2 bases; junction bases not matched to a gene: 3. The germline V gene encodes CDR1 SEHNR and CDR2 FQNEAQ (reference sequence). The CDR3 runs to 17 residues.

This chain joins TRBV18 and TRBJ1-2; 10 bases map to TRBD1. Trimming cost V 5 bases and J 6 bases; bases outside gene matches: 21. The CDR3 sequence is 19 residues long. Germline V gene sequence: CDR1 KGHSH, CDR2 LQKENI. Here the CDR3 reads CASSSFKGQGRQLFHGYTF. The CDR3 nucleotides are TGTGCCAGCTCATCCTTTAAGGGACAGGGGAGGCAACTATTCCATGGCTACACCTTC.